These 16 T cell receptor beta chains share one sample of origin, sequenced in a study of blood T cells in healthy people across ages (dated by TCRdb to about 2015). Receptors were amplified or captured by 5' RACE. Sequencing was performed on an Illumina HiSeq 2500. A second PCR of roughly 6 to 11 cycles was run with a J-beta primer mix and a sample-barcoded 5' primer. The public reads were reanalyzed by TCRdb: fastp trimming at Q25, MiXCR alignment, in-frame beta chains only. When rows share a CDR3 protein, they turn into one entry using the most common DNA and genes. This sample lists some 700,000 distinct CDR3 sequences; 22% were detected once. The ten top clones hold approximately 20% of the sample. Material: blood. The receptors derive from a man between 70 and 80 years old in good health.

The CDR3 reads CASSWSGSYEQYF. In DNA form, the CDR3 reads TGTGCCAGCAGCTGGAGCGGCTCCTACGAGCAGTACTTC. This chain links TRBV28 with TRBJ2-7, with D maybe TRBD2 (5 bases). CDR1 and CDR2 (germline): MDHEN, SYDVKM. Trimming left V 6 bases short and J 0 bases short, with 9 bases between. The CDR3 totals 13 residues.

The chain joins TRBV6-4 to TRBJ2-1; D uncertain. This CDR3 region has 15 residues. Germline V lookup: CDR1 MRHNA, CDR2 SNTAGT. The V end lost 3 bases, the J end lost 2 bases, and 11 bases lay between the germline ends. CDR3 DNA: TGTGCCAGCAGTGAGAGGCCGATGGCCTACAATGAGCAGTTCTTC. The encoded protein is CASSERPMAYNEQFF.

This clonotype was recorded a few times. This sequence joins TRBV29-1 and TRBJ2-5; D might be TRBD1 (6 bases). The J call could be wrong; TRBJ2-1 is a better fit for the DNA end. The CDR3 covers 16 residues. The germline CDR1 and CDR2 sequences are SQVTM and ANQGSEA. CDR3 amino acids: CSVDTPGTPTYNEQFF. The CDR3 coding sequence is TGCAGCGTAGATACACCCGGGACACCGACCTACAATGAGCAGTTCTTC.

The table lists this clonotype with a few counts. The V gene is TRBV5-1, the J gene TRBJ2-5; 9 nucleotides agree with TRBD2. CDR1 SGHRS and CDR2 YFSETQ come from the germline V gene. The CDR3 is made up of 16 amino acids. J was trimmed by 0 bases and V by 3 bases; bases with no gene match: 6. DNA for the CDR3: TGCGCCAGCAGCTCTGTTAGCGGGAGTAACCAAGAGACCCAGTACTTC. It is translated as CASSSVSGSNQETQYF.

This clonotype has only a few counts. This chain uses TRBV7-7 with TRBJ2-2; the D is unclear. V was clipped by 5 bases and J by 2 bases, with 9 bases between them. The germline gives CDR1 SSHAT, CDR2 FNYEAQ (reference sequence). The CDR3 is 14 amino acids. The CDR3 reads CASSLRLNTGELFF. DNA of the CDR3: TGTGCCAGCAGCCTACGACTCAACACCGGGGAGCTGTTTTTT.

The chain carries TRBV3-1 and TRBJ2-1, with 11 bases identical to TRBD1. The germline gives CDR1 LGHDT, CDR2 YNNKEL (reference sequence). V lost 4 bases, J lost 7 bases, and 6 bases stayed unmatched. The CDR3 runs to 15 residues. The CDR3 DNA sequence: TGTGCCAGCAGCCTGCCGGGACAGGGGGAGAATGAGCAGTTCTTC. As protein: CASSLPGQGENEQFF.

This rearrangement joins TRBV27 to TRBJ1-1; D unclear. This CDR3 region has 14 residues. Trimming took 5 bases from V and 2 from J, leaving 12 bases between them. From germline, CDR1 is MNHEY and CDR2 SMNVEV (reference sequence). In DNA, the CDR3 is TGTGCCAGCAGTCGAAATGGAGGTAACACTGAAGCTTTCTTT. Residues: CASSRNGGNTEAFF.

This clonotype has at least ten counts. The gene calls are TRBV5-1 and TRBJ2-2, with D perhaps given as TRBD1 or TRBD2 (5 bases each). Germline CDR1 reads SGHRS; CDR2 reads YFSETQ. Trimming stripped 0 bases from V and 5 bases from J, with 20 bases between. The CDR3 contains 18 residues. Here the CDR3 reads CASSLEGTALTGTGELFF. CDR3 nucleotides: TGCGCCAGCAGCTTGGAGGGGACGGCCCTTACGGGGACCGGGGAGCTGTTTTTT.

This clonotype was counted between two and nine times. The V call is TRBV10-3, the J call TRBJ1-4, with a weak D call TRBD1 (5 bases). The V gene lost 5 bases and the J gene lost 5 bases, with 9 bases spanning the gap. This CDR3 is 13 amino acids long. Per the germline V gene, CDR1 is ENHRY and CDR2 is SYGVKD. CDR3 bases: TGTGCCATCAGTCTGGACAACAATGAAAAACTGTTTTTT. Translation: CAISLDNNEKLFF.

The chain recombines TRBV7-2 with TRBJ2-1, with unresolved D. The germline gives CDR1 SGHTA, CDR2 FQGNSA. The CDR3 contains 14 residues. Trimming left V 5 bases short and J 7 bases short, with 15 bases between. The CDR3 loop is CASSLGWGTNEQFF. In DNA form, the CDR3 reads TGTGCCAGCAGCCTTGGATGGGGTACGAATGAGCAGTTCTTC.

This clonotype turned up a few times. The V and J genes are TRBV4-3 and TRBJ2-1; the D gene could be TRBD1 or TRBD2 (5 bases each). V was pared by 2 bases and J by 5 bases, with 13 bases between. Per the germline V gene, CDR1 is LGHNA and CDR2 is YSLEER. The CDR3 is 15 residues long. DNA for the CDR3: TGCGCCAGCAGCCAAAAGGGACGCGGAGACAATGAGCAGTTCTTC. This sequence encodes CASSQKGRGDNEQFF.

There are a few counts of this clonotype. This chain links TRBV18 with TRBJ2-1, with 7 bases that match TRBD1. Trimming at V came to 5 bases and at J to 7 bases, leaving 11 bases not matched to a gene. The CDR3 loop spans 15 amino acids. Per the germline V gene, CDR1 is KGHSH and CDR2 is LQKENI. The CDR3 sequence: CASSIRDSIGNEQFF. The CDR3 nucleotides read TGTGCCAGCTCAATCCGGGACAGTATAGGGAATGAGCAGTTCTTC. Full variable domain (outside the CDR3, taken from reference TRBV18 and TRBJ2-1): NAGVMQNPRHLVRRRGQEARLRCSPMKGHSHVYWYRQLPEEGLKFMVYLQKENIIDESGMPKERFSAEFPKEGPSILRIQQVVRGDSAAYFCASSIRDSIGNEQFFGPGTRLTVL.

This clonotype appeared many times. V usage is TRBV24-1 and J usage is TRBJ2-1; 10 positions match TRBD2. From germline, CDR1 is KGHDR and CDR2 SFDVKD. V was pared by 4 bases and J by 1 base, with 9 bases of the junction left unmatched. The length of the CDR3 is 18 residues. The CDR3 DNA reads TGTGCCACCAGTGACCCAAGCGGGGGGGCCAGGTCCTACAATGAGCAGTTCTTC. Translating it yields CATSDPSGGARSYNEQFF.

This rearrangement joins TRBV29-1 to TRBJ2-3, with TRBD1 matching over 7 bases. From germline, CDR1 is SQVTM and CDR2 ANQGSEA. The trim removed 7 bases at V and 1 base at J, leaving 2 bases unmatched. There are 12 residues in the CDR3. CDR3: CSAGTGTDTQYF. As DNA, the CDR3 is TGCAGCGCCGGGACAGGCACAGATACGCAGTATTTT.

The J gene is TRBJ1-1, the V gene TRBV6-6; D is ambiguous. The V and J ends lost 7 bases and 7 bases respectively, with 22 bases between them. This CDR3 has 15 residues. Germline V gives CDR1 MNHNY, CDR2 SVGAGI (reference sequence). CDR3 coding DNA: TGTGCCAGCAAATCTACAAGACCAACTGGGGATGAAGCTTTCTTT. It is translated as CASKSTRPTGDEAFF.

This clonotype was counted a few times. The CDR3, as DNA: TGTGCCAGCAGCCTCTCGGGGGGGCTCGGTCAGCCCCAGCATTTT. It is translated as CASSLSGGLGQPQHF. The V and J genes are TRBV7-6 and TRBJ1-5; tentatively, D is TRBD1 (6 bases). Germline lookup yields CDR1 SGHVS and CDR2 FNYEAQ. The CDR3 spans 15 residues. The V end was cut by 5 bases, the J end by 6 bases, with 17 bases between.